Here is one T cell receptor (beta chain) with its context. Antigen specificity is unknown. Different DNA sequences within this sample yield the same CDR3. This entry belongs to a study of Ad26.COV2.S vaccination and SARS-CoV-2 variants. Study-wide context: Intramuscularly, Ad26.COV2.S was given either once or twice, 56 days apart.

Treatment given: some 20 received Ad26.COV2.S at low or high dose, single or two shots; 5 received placebo; per-sample allocation not given. All samples were drawn on day 63, counting from the first vaccine or placebo injection. Donation came from an adult in Boston who was aged 18-55 years. Its platform was an Ad26 vector, and its expressed antigen was Wuhan-strain SARS-CoV-2 spike. General study results and limits: Comparability of non-spike TCR breadth was observed across vaccine and placebo recipients.

Trimming took 4 bases from V and 4 from J; bases not matched to a gene: 2. The CDR3 is 14 amino acids. CDR1 and CDR2 from the germline V gene are SGHRS and YFSETQ. Assay: immunoSEQ multiplex PCR; the TCRdb copy retains only in-frame clones and omits some. The table lists 350,000 to 450,000 clones, about 85% of them singletons. This rearrangement joins TRBV5-1 to TRBJ2-1; 10 bases align to TRBD1. Sequencing used peripheral blood, obtained in a trial of Ad26.COV2.S vaccine versus placebo. This receptor was taken from a person between 18 and 59 years old who received the Ad26.COV2.S COVID-19 vaccine or a placebo. For the CDR3, the DNA is TGCGCCAGCAGCCTGGGACAGGGGTACAATGAGCAGTTCTTC. Translation gives CASSLGQGYNEQFF.